The 22 T cell receptor beta chains listed next were all sequenced from one sample in a study of read filtering for tumor transcriptome and immune sequencing. This library used approximately 370 ng RNA and molecular barcoded adaptors spanning alpha/delta and beta/gamma chains. TCRdb used MiXCR to reprocess the reads, holding one entry per CDR3 protein. Altogether 35,000 to 55,000 distinct CDR3 sequences are present, approximately 12% being singletons, with the ten largest covering about 15%. Sequenced: a population of CD138-negative cells sorted from bone marrow. Receptor source: a donor at least 40 years old with multiple myeloma.

This clonotype showed up many times. The chain couples TRBV15 to TRBJ2-3, with 7 bases fitting TRBD2. The V gene's germline CDR1 is LNHNV and CDR2 YYDKDF (reference sequence). The CDR3 extends over 15 amino acids. Trimming removed 5 bases from V and 4 bases from J; junction bases left unmatched: 9. CDR3 in DNA: TGTGCCACCAGCCCGCAGCGGGAAGGGGCAGATACGCAGTATTTT. It translates to CATSPQREGADTQYF.

This clonotype was seen many times. The V and J genes are TRBV28 and TRBJ2-7, with D unresolved. V lost 3 bases, J lost 3 bases, and 6 bases lay in between. The CDR3 runs to 12 residues. In germline, CDR1 is MDHEN, CDR2 SYDVKM. Written as DNA, the CDR3 is TGTGCCAGCAGTTTTGTCCGCTACGAGCAGTACTTC. Translated: CASSFVRYEQYF.

This clonotype was observed many times. The chain has TRBV27 and TRBJ1-1, with D unresolved. CDR1 is MNHEY, CDR2 SMNVEV, per germline (reference sequence). V shed 0 bases and J shed 4 bases, with 12 bases lying between them. The length of the CDR3 is 15 residues. The DNA for the CDR3 is TGTGCCAGCAGTTTATCGGGCAGAGCGGGCACTGAAGCTTTCTTT. Translating it yields CASSLSGRAGTEAFF.

V is TRBV29-1 and J is TRBJ1-3, with 7 positions matching TRBD1. CDR1 is SQVTM, CDR2 ANQGSEA, per germline. Trimming removed 6 bases from V and 3 bases from J; junction bases left unmatched: 5. This CDR3 has 13 residues. CDR3 in amino acids: CSVYRDSGNTIYF. CDR3 coding DNA: TGCAGCGTCTACCGGGACAGTGGAAACACCATATATTTT.

This clonotype was observed many times. This chain uses TRBV2 with TRBJ2-2, with D possibly matching TRBD1 (5 bases). V was trimmed by 4 bases and J by 3 bases, leaving 12 bases between them. This CDR3 spans 15 amino acids. Per the germline V gene, CDR1 is SNHLY and CDR2 is FYNNEI. CDR3 protein: CASSVKGRDTGELFF. CDR3 sequence (DNA): TGTGCCAGCAGTGTAAAGGGGCGCGACACCGGGGAGCTGTTTTTT.

This clonotype was seen a few times. This may stem from a read error, because a much larger clone lies one nucleotide away. V usage is TRBV5-1 and J usage is TRBJ2-7; no clear D. The CDR3 sequence is 12 residues long. The germline CDR1 and CDR2 sequences are SGHRS and YFSETQ. The V end was cut by 3 bases, the J end by 5 bases, with 9 bases between. CDR3 protein: CASSWGGNEQYF. DNA for the CDR3: TGCGCCAGCAGCTGGGGTGGGAACGAGCAGTACTTC.

This clonotype was seen many times. The chain employs TRBV30 and TRBJ2-2, with TRBD2 identical over 12 bases. Germline loops: CDR1 GTSNPN, CDR2 SVGIG (reference sequence). The junction had 12 bases not matched to a gene; V was cut back by 6 bases and J by 7 bases. The CDR3 extends over 16 amino acids. The CDR3 sequence is CACPKETSGSGGELFF. CDR3 coding DNA: TGTGCCTGCCCTAAGGAGACTAGCGGGAGCGGCGGGGAGCTGTTTTTT. The full variable domain, in which reference TRBV30 and TRBJ2-2 provide the parts outside the CDR3, is SQTIHQWPATLVQPVGSPLSLECTVEGTSNPNLYWYRQAAGRGLQLLFYSVGIGQISSEVPQNLSASRPQDRQFILSSKKLLLSDSGFYLCACPKETSGSGGELFFGEGSRLTVL.

This clonotype was picked up many times. The chain uses TRBV30 and TRBJ2-1; 9 positions match TRBD2. Trimming at V came to 0 bases and at J to 8 bases, leaving 5 bases not matched to a gene. The CDR3 has 14 residues. The germline gives CDR1 GTSNPN, CDR2 SVGIG (reference sequence). CDR3 sequence reads: CAWSVGTSTDEQFF. The CDR3 nucleotides read TGTGCCTGGAGTGTAGGGACTAGCACCGATGAGCAGTTCTTC.

This clonotype was picked up a small number of times. V usage is TRBV6-1 and J usage is TRBJ1-4; 9 bases agree with TRBD1. The trim removed 6 bases at V and 4 bases at J, leaving 9 bases unmatched. The CDR3 runs 16 residues. Germline-derived CDR1 and CDR2 are MNHNS and SASEGT. CDR3 amino acids: CASRPGQGSINEKLFF. The CDR3 DNA is TGTGCCAGCAGACCGGGACAGGGTTCTATTAATGAAAAACTGTTTTTT.

This clonotype was recorded many times. The chain couples TRBV11-2 to TRBJ1-1; 7 nucleotides align to TRBD1. This CDR3 has 15 amino acids. Germline V lookup: CDR1 SGHAT, CDR2 FQNNGV. V lost 5 bases, J lost 1 base, and 7 bases stayed unmatched. The CDR3 loop reads CASSAPGQWNTEAFF. CDR3 in DNA: TGTGCCAGCAGCGCCCCGGGACAGTGGAACACTGAAGCTTTCTTT.

This clonotype was detected ten times or more. The rearrangement uses TRBV6-5 and TRBJ2-7, with a weak D call TRBD2 (5 bases). V was shortened by 6 bases and J by 3 bases, with 15 bases between the two germline ends. The CDR3 covers 14 residues. Germline lookup yields CDR1 MNHEY and CDR2 SVGAGI. The CDR3 loop is CASREGGNDYEQYF. Here the CDR3 DNA reads TGTGCCAGCAGGGAAGGAGGTAACGACTACGAGCAGTACTTC.

Notes on this clonotype: This CDR3 is missing its conserved last phenylalanine or tryptophan, likely due to a read error. The CDR3 DNA sequence: TGTGCCAGCGGCTTACAACCCCTAGCGGGTTTGAATGAGCAGTTCCTC. It is translated as CASGLQPLAGLNEQFL. The chain has TRBV7-3 and TRBJ2-1, with 8 bases aligning to TRBD2. This CDR3 is 16 amino acids long. Looked up from germline, CDR1 is SGHTA and CDR2 is FQGTGA.

Regarding this clonotype: A far larger clone is only one base removed, so a read error is likely. The chain employs TRBV7-9 and TRBJ2-2; TRBD2 matches at 7 bases. CDR1 is SEHNR and CDR2 is FQNEAQ in the germline V gene (reference sequence). The CDR3 is 16 residues long. In DNA, the CDR3 is TGTGCCGGCAGCTTAGCCGGGCTAGCGGTGGCGGGGGAGCTGTTTTTT. Translating it yields CAGSLAGLAVAGELFF.

Remarks on this clonotype: One junction end does not reproduce the germline sequence, and a read error may be involved. V is TRBV2 and J is TRBJ2-5; D is unclear. The CDR3 is 14 residues long. CDR1 and CDR2 from the germline V gene are SNHLY and FYNNEI. This CDR3 reads CASSVEAVQDTQHF. The CDR3 DNA reads as TGTGCCAGCAGTGTTGAGGCAGTACAAGATACCCAGCACTTC.

This clonotype was counted at least ten times. This chain links TRBV29-1 with TRBJ2-7, with D hard to call. Germline CDR1 SQVTM, CDR2 ANQGSEA. This CDR3 region has 12 residues. V was cut by 0 bases and J by 5 bases, with 8 bases left in between. The CDR3 region is CSVEDLPNEQYF. CDR3 nucleotide sequence: TGCAGCGTTGAAGATCTCCCAAACGAGCAGTACTTC.

This chain uses TRBV27 with TRBJ2-1; 11 bases agree with TRBD2. The germline V gene has CDR1 MNHEY and CDR2 SMNVEV (reference sequence). The V and J ends lost 5 bases and 9 bases, in that order; junction bases with no gene match: 6. The CDR3 extends over 14 amino acids. CDR3 residues: CASSTGLAAGEQFF. The CDR3 region has the DNA TGTGCCAGCAGTACGGGACTAGCGGCGGGTGAGCAGTTCTTC.

This clonotype was recorded many times. The CDR3 sequence: CASRGGPASTEAFF. For the CDR3, the DNA is TGTGCCAGCAGGGGAGGTCCTGCGAGCACTGAAGCTTTCTTT. The V call is TRBV7-3, the J call TRBJ1-1; D gene unclear. Germline CDR1 SGHTA, CDR2 FQGTGA. The CDR3 runs 14 residues. V was pared by 6 bases and J by 4 bases, with 15 bases between.

This clonotype appeared many times. The V and J genes are TRBV29-1 and TRBJ2-3, with 10 bases aligning to TRBD2. The CDR3 length is 15 residues. Germline V gene lookup returns CDR1 SQVTM and CDR2 ANQGSEA. The V gene end was trimmed by 6 bases and the J gene end by 4 bases; junction bases not matched to a gene: 10. CDR3 in DNA: TGCAGCGTAAGAGGACTAGCGGAAGGACCAGATACGCAGTATTTT. It is translated as CSVRGLAEGPDTQYF.

This rearrangement joins TRBV18 to TRBJ2-2, with D possibly matching TRBD1 (5 bases). The V end was cut by 6 bases, the J end by 0 bases, with 11 bases between. The CDR3 has 15 residues. Germline V lookup: CDR1 KGHSH, CDR2 LQKENI. Written as DNA, the CDR3 is TGTGCCAGCTCCCGTAAACAGGCGAACACCGGGGAGCTGTTTTTT. This codes for CASSRKQANTGELFF. The variable domain in full, completed from reference TRBV18 and TRBJ2-2, reads NAGVMQNPRHLVRRRGQEARLRCSPMKGHSHVYWYRQLPEEGLKFMVYLQKENIIDESGMPKERFSAEFPKEGPSILRIQQVVRGDSAAYFCASSRKQANTGELFFGEGSRLTVL.

This clonotype was observed many times. The J gene is TRBJ1-5, the V gene TRBV12-3 or TRBV12-4; D is ambiguous. The CDR3 consists of 12 residues. The V end was cut by 3 bases, the J end by 6 bases, with 6 bases between. CDR3 sequence (DNA): TGTGCCAGCAGTTTCTCAAGTCAGCCCCAGCATTTT. Its translation is CASSFSSQPQHF.

As regards this clonotype: This may come from a read error, since a much larger clone is one base off. The J gene is TRBJ1-5, the V gene TRBV2; D uncertain. This CDR3 spans 14 amino acids. Trimming shortened V by 3 bases and J by 3 bases, and 9 bases separated the two germline ends. Germline values: CDR1 SNHLY, CDR2 FYNNEI. CDR3 coding DNA: TGTGCCAGCAGTGACGTGGGAGCCAATCAGCCCCAGCATTTT. Translated: CASSDVGANQPQHF.

This clonotype was picked up many times. The rearrangement uses TRBV6-2 or TRBV6-3 and TRBJ2-7; D is undetermined. The germline V and J ends were trimmed by 2 bases and 2 bases, with 10 bases remaining between them. The CDR3 totals 14 residues. Germline assignment: CDR1 MNHEY and CDR2 SVGEGT. Written as DNA, the CDR3 is TGTGCCAGCAGTTACGGTGTCAGAACCTACGAGCAGTACTTC. Translation: CASSYGVRTYEQYF.